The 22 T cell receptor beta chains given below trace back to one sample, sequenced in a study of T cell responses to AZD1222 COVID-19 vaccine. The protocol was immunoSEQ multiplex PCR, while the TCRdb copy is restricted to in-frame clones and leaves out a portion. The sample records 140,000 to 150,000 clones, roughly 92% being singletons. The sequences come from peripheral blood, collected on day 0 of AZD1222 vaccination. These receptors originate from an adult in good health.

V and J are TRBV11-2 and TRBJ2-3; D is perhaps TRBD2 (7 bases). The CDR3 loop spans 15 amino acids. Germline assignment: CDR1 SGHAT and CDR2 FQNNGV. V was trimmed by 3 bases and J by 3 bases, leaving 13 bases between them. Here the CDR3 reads CASSFRGGGTDTQYF. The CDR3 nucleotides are TGTGCCAGCAGCTTCAGGGGAGGGGGTACAGATACGCAGTATTTT.

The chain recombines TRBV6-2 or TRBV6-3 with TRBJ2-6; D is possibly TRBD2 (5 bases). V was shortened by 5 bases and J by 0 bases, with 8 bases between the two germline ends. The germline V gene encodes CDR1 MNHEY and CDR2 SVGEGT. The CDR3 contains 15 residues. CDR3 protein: CASSPGNSGANVLTF. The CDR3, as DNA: TGTGCCAGCAGTCCCGGGAACTCTGGGGCCAACGTCCTGACTTTC.

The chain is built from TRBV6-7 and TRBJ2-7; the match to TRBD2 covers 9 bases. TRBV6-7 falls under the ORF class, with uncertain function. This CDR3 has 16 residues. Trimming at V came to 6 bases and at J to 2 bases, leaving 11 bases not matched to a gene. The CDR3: CASRRLGLASPYEQYF. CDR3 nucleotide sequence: TGTGCCAGCAGACGCCTAGGACTAGCGTCCCCCTACGAGCAGTACTTC.

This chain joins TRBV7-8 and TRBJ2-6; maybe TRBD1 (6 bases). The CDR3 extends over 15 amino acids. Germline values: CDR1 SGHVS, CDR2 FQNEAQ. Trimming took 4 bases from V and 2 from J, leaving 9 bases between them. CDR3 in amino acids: CASSSGQPGANVLTF. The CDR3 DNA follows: TGTGCCAGCAGCTCAGGACAGCCTGGGGCCAACGTCCTGACTTTC.

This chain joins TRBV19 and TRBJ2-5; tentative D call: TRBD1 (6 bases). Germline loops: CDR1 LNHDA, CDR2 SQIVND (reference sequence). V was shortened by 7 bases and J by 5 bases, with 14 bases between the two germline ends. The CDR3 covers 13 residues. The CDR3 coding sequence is TGTGCCAGTAATGGGACACCACGGGAGACCCAGTACTTC. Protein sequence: CASNGTPRETQYF.

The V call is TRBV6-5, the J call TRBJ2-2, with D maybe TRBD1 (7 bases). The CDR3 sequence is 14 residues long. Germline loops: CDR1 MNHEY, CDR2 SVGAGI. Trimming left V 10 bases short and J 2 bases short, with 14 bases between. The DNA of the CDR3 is TGTGCCATCTACAGGGGACTCAACACCGGGGAGCTGTTTTTT. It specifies CAIYRGLNTGELFF.

The CDR3 nucleotides read TGTGCCAGCAGCTTAGGACTAGCGGGAGGGCCTTCCGACTACGAGCAGTACTTC. It specifies CASSLGLAGGPSDYEQYF. The chain combines TRBV11-2 with TRBJ2-7, with 14 bases matching TRBD2. The V and J ends lost 1 base and 3 bases, in that order; junction bases with no gene match: 8. The CDR3 totals 18 residues. The V gene's germline CDR1 is SGHAT and CDR2 FQNNGV.

The CDR3 DNA reads as TGTGCCAGCAGCACCGCGGGACCTTACACTGAAGCTTTCTTT. Translation gives CASSTAGPYTEAFF. The rearrangement links TRBV3-1 (or the pseudogene TRBV3-2) to TRBJ1-1; tentatively, D is TRBD1 (5 bases). V lost 5 bases and J 3 bases, leaving 13 bases between the germline ends. This CDR3 contains 14 residues. Germline values: CDR1 LGHDT, CDR2 YNNKEL (reference sequence).

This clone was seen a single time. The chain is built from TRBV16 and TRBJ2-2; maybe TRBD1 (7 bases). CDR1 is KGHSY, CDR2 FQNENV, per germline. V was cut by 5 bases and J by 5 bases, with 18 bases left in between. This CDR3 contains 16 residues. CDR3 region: CASSKGGTVQTGELFF. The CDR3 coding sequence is TGTGCCAGCAGCAAAGGGGGGACAGTGCAGACCGGGGAGCTGTTTTTT.

Here the CDR3 DNA reads TGTGCCAGCAAATCGGGAGGGGGCTCCTACAATGAGCAGTTCTTC. Translation: CASKSGGGSYNEQFF. The chain combines TRBV28 with TRBJ2-1, with 8 bases fitting TRBD2. CDR1 and CDR2 from the germline V gene are MDHEN and SYDVKM. The trim removed 7 bases at V and 0 bases at J, leaving 5 bases unmatched. This CDR3 spans 15 amino acids.

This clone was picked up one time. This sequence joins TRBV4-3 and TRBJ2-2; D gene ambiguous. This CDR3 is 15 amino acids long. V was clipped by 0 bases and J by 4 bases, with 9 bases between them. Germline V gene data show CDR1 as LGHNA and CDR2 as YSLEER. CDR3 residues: CASSQDGQATGELFF. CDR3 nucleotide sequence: TGCGCCAGCAGCCAAGATGGGCAGGCCACCGGGGAGCTGTTTTTT.

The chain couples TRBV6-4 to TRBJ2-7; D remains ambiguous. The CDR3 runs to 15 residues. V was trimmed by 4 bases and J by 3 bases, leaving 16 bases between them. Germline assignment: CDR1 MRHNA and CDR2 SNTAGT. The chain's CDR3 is CASSGSSIALYEQYF. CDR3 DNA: TGTGCCAGCAGTGGCTCGTCAATAGCCCTCTACGAGCAGTACTTC.

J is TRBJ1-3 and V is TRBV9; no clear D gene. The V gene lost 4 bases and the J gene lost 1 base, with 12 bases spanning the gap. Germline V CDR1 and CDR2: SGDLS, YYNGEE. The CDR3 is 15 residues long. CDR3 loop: CASSTSPESGNTIYF. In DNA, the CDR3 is TGTGCCAGCAGCACCTCCCCAGAGTCTGGAAACACCATATATTTT.

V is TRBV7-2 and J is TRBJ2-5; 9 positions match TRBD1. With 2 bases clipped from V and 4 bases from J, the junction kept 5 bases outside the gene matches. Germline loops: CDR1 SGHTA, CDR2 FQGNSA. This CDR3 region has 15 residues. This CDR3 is CASSLTGGGGETQYF. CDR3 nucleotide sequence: TGTGCCAGCAGCTTAACAGGGGGCGGAGGAGAGACCCAGTACTTC.

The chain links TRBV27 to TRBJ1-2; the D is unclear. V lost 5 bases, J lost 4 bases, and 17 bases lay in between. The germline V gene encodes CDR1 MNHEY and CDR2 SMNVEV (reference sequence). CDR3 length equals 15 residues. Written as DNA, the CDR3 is TGTGCCAGCAGTCCAGAGAGCCTCCGACTCTATGGCTACACCTTC. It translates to CASSPESLRLYGYTF.

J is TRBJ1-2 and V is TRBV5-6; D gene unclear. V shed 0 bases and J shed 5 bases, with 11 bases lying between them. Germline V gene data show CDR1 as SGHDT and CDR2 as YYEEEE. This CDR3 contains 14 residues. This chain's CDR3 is CASSLGALSYGYTF. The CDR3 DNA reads TGTGCCAGCAGCTTGGGGGCACTATCGTATGGCTACACCTTC.

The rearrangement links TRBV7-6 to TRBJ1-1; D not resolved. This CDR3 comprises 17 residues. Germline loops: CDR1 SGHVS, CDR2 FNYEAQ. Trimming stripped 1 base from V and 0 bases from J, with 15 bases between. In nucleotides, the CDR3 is TGTGCCAGCAGCTTAGGCACCCCCGGGATCATGAACACTGAAGCTTTCTTT. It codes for CASSLGTPGIMNTEAFF.

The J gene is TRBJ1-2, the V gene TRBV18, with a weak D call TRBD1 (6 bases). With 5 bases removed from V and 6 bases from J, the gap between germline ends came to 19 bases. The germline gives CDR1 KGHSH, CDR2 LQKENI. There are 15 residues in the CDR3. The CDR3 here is CASSTLTGPENGYTF. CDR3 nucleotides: TGTGCCAGCTCAACACTAACAGGGCCCGAAAATGGCTACACCTTC.

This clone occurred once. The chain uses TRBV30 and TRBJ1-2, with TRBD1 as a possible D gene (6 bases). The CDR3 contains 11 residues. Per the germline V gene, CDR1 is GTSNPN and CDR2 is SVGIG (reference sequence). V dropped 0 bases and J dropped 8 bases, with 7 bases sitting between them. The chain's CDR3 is CAWSVGGGYTF. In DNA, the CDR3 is TGTGCCTGGAGTGTAGGGGGGGGCTACACCTTC.

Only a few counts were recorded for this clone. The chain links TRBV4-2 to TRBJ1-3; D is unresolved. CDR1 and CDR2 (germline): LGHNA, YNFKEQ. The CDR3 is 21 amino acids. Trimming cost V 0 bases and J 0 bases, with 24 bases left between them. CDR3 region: CASSQELLAKGRLSSGNTIYF. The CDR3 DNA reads TGTGCCAGCAGCCAAGAACTGCTGGCCAAAGGGCGCCTTAGCTCTGGAAACACCATATATTTT.

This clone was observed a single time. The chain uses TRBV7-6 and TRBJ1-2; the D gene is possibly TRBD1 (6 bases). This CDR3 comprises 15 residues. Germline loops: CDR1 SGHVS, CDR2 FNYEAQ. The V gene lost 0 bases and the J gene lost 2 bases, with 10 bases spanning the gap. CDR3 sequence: CASSLAGTPNYGYTF. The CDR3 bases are TGTGCCAGCAGCTTAGCCGGGACACCAAACTATGGCTACACCTTC.

In DNA form, the CDR3 reads TGTGCCAGCAGCCTGAGTAGCGGCTTCGGGGATACGCAGTATTTT. Residues: CASSLSSGFGDTQYF. This chain uses TRBV7-7 with TRBJ2-3; TRBD2 might be the D (6 bases). CDR3 length: 15 residues. Trimming pared 5 bases from V and 6 bases from J, leaving 18 bases between. CDR1 and CDR2 (germline): SSHAT, FNYEAQ (reference sequence).